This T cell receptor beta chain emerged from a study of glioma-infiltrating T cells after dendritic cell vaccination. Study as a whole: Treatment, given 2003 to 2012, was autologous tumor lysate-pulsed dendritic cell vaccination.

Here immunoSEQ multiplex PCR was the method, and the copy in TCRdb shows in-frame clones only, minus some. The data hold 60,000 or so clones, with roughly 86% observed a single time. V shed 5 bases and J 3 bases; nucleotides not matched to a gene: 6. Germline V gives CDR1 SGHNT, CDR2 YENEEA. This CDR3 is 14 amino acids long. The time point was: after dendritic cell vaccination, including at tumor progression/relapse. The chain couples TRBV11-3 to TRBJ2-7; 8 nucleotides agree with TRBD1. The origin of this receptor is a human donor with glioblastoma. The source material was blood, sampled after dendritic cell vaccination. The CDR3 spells CASSQTGGFYEQYF. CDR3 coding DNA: TGTGCCAGCAGCCAAACAGGGGGATTCTACGAGCAGTACTTC.